This T cell receptor (beta chain) is drawn from a study of blood T cell repertoires in COVID-19 (dated by TCRdb to 2020 to 2021). Broadly, across the study: Collaborator samples came from the United States, Italy and Spain and covered acute and convalescent phases of COVID-19. A de-identified subject ID, COVID-19 status, age in years and sex were almost always included in the sample metadata. The material from the prospective study consisted of cDNA or gDNA derived from T cells, B-cell-depleted T cells, or PBMCs. The samples were drawn from two sources: the first 160 participants of the ongoing ImmuneRACE study, and 1,254 subjects contributed by 6 global collaborators. HLA class I and class II types, where available, came from metadata supplied by the sample provider rather than from assay-based typing. The repertoires were made available in a free public database intended to serve as a resource for research on the immune response to SARS-CoV-2. Subjects who had been exposed to COVID-19, were actively infected with it, or had recovered from it provided the deeply sampled blood TCRbeta repertoires that made up the dataset.

CDR1 KGHDR and CDR2 SFDVKD were looked up in the germline V gene. The CDR3 goes from the cysteine to the phenylalanine over 12 residues. Just the 36-base CDR3 DNA is kept, in frame starting at base 1. V is pared back by 4 bases and J by 5 bases, with 5 bases lying between the germline termini. Collaborating institutions collected whole blood in K2EDTA tubes following their own protocols. Collaborator samples were shipped for TCRbeta analysis as frozen whole blood, isolated PBMCs, or DNA extracted from either sample type. A word on this clone: Its binding antigen is unknown. Base-call qualities are not available, and no considerably larger clone is one nucleotide away.

General study outcomes and caveats: How much clinical and demographic metadata was included differed by source and by participant, and the metadata was provided uncurated.

The immunoSEQ Assay, a bias-controlled multiplex PCR, was used to amplify TCRbeta CDR3 regions from genomic DNA. Turning to the authors' computational methods: The number of nucleated cells in each sample was estimated by amplification of reference gene primers within the assay. To quantify the absolute abundance of each unique TCRbeta CDR3 rearrangement, sequence reads were collapsed and filtered. For each sample, productive Simpson clonality was calculated as the square root of Simpson's diversity index over productive rearrangements. Drawn from immuneACCESS, this table holds only the in-frame rearrangements with V and J called that TCRdb kept. Clones are partly lost; checked studies trace under half to an unresolved V gene and leave the rest unexplained. The V and J calls and clone size were taken over from that table, and D and trimming were inferred from the DNA. For this sample there are tens of thousands of clones; approximately 88% appear just once. The ten biggest clones cover approximately 45% of the sample.

The sequence was collected from a human donor in a cohort sampled during active COVID-19. The sample taken for sequencing was peripheral blood. This chain is built from TRBV24-1 and TRBJ2-4, with the D gene uncertain. In nucleotide form, the sequence is TGTGCCACCAGTGACTCCCAAAACATTCAGTACTTC. Translated, it gives CATSDSQNIQYF.